The rows below give T cell receptor beta chains drawn from one sample of a study of cytomegalovirus exposure and HLA in healthy donors. The data were produced by immunoSEQ multiplex PCR, yet TCRdb's version contains in-frame clones alone and is incomplete. The sample lists approximately 150,000 clones, over 60% seen once, with 6% to 7% in the top ten. Specimen: PBMCs. The receptors come from a man aged 35-49 years in good health and CMV-seropositive. CDR3s include the opening cysteine and the closing phenylalanine or tryptophan. A D gene is named only where the DNA matches it firmly. The size field is filled for only some rows; it gives once, few, many or a size class.

j_gene: TRBJ1-5; v_gene: TRBV7-3; d_gene: TRBD1; abundance: NA; CDR3nt: TGTGCCAGCAGCTGTGGACAGGGTAGCAATCAGCCCCAGCATTTT; CDR3aa: CASSCGQGSNQPQHF
j_gene: TRBJ2-1; v_gene: TRBV5-4; d_gene: TRBD2; abundance: NA; CDR3nt: TGTGCCAGCAGCTATGACGGGACTAGCGGTTACAATGAGCAGTTCTTC; CDR3aa: CASSYDGTSGYNEQFF
j_gene: TRBJ2-7; v_gene: TRBV28; d_gene: NA; abundance: NA; CDR3nt: TGTGCCAGCAGGTTTTCGTACGAGCAGTACTTC; CDR3aa: CASRFSYEQYF
j_gene: TRBJ2-7; v_gene: TRBV27; d_gene: NA; abundance: NA; CDR3nt: TGTGCCAGCAGTTTCGGCAGGCCGATCTACGAGCAGTACTTC; CDR3aa: CASSFGRPIYEQYF
j_gene: TRBJ2-7; v_gene: TRBV27; d_gene: TRBD1; abundance: NA; CDR3nt: TGTGCCAGCAGTTTATGGACAGGGGGCCACGAGCAGTACTTC; CDR3aa: CASSLWTGGHEQYF
j_gene: TRBJ1-1; v_gene: TRBV6-6; d_gene: NA; abundance: once; CDR3nt: TGTGCCAGCAGTTACCAGGGGAAGAACACTGAAGCTCTCTTT; CDR3aa: CASSYQGKNTEALF
j_gene: TRBJ2-5; v_gene: TRBV5-1; d_gene: TRBD2; abundance: NA; CDR3nt: TGCGCCAGCAGCTTGGAACTAGCGGGAACAACCGGGAGGACCCAGTACTTC; CDR3aa: CASSLELAGTTGRTQYF
j_gene: TRBJ1-2; v_gene: TRBV5-6; d_gene: NA; abundance: NA; CDR3nt: TGTGCCAGCAGCTCCAGCGGGGGCTTCTATGGCTACACCTTC; CDR3aa: CASSSSGGFYGYTF
j_gene: TRBJ1-1; v_gene: TRBV15; d_gene: NA; abundance: NA; CDR3nt: TGTGCCACCAGCAGAGTAGGGGCCGTGACAGGAGCTTTCTTT; CDR3aa: CATSRVGAVTGAFF
j_gene: TRBJ2-5; v_gene: TRBV11-3; d_gene: NA; abundance: NA; CDR3nt: TGTGCCAGCAGCCTGTCGCGGGAGACCCAGTACTTC; CDR3aa: CASSLSRETQYF
j_gene: TRBJ2-6; v_gene: TRBV9; d_gene: NA; abundance: few; CDR3nt: TGTGCCAGCAGCGTTTCAGGGATGATGCCTGGGGCCAACGTCCTGACTTTC; CDR3aa: CASSVSGMMPGANVLTF
j_gene: TRBJ2-3; v_gene: TRBV5-6; d_gene: NA; abundance: NA; CDR3nt: TGTGCCAGCAGCCACTTTTGGTCTATCTCTAGCACAGATGCGCAGTATTTT; CDR3aa: CASSHFWSISSTDAQYF
j_gene: TRBJ2-1; v_gene: TRBV5-1; d_gene: TRBD2; abundance: NA; CDR3nt: TGCGCCAGCAGGCGTCTAGCGGGAGGTAGCAATGAGCAGTTCTTC; CDR3aa: CASRRLAGGSNEQFF
j_gene: TRBJ2-2; v_gene: TRBV27; d_gene: TRBD2; abundance: NA; CDR3nt: TGTGCCAGCAGACTCAGCGGGAGTAGGACCGGGGAGCTGTTTTTT; CDR3aa: CASRLSGSRTGELFF
j_gene: TRBJ2-7; v_gene: TRBV5-8; d_gene: TRBD1; abundance: NA; CDR3nt: TGTGCCAGCAGCAGAAGGGACAGACCCTACGAGCAGTACTTC; CDR3aa: CASSRRDRPYEQYF
j_gene: TRBJ1-5; v_gene: TRBV19; d_gene: NA; abundance: NA; CDR3nt: TGTGCCAGTAGTATGATCGGGGGGCCACGGGGTCAGCATTTT; CDR3aa: CASSMIGGPRGQHF
j_gene: TRBJ2-7; v_gene: TRBV30; d_gene: TRBD1; abundance: NA; CDR3nt: TGTGCCTGGAATGCTCTGACAGGGTCCTACGAGCAGTACTTC; CDR3aa: CAWNALTGSYEQYF